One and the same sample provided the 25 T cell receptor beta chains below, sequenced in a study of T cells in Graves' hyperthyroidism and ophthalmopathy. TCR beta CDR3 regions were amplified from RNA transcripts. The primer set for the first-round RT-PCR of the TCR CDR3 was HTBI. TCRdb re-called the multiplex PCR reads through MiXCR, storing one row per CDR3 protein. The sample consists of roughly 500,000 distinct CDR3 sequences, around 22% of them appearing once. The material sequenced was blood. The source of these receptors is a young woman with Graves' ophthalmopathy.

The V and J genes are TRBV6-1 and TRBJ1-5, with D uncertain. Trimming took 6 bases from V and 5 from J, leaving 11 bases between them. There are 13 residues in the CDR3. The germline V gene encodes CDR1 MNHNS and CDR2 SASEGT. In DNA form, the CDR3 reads TGTGCCAGCAGCAGATACGCCGATCAGCCCCAGCATTTT. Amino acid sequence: CASSRYADQPQHF.

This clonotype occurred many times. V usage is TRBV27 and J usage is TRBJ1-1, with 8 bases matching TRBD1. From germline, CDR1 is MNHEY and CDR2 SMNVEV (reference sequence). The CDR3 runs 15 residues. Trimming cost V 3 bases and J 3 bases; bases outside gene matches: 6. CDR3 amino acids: CASSFRGRGDTEAFF. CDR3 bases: TGTGCCAGCAGTTTCAGGGGGCGAGGGGACACTGAAGCTTTCTTT.

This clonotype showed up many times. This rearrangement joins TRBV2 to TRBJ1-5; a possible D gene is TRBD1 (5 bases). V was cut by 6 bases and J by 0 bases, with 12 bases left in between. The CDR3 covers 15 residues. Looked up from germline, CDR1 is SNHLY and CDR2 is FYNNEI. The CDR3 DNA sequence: TGTGCCAGCAGCGTGGGACCCGCTAGCAATCAGCCCCAGCATTTT. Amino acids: CASSVGPASNQPQHF. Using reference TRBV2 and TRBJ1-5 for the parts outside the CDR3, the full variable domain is EPEVTQTPSHQVTQMGQEVILRCVPISNHLYFYWYRQILGQKVEFLVSFYNNEISEKSEIFDDQFSVERPDGSNFTLKIRSTKLEDSAMYFCASSVGPASNQPQHFGDGTRLSIL.

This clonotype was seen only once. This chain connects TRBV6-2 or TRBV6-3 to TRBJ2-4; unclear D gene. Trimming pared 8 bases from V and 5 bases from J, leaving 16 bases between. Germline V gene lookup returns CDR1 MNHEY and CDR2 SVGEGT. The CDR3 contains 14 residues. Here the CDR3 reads CASSLQQWENIQYF. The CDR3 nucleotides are TGTGCCAGCTCCCTTCAACAATGGGAAAACATTCAGTACTTC.

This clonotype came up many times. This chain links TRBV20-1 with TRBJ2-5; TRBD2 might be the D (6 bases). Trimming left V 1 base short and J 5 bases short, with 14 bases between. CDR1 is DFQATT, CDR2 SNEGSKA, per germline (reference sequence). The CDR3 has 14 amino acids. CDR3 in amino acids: CSARVGGGGETQYF. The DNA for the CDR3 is TGCAGTGCTAGAGTCGGCGGCGGAGGGGAGACCCAGTACTTC.

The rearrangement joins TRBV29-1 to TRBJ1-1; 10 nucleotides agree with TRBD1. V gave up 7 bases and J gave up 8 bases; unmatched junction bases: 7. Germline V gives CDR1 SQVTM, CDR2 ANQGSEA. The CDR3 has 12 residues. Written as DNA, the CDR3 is TGCAGCGCCTCGGGACAGGGGATGGAAGCTTTCTTT. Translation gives CSASGQGMEAFF.

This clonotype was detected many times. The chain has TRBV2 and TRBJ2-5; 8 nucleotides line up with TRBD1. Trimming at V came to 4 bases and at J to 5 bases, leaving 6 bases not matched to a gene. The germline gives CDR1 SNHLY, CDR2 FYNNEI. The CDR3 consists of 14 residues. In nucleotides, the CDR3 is TGTGCCAGCAGTGTTTGGACAGGGATGGAGACCCAGTACTTC. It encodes CASSVWTGMETQYF. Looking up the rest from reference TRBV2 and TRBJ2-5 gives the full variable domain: EPEVTQTPSHQVTQMGQEVILRCVPISNHLYFYWYRQILGQKVEFLVSFYNNEISEKSEIFDDQFSVERPDGSNFTLKIRSTKLEDSAMYFCASSVWTGMETQYFGPGTRLLVL.

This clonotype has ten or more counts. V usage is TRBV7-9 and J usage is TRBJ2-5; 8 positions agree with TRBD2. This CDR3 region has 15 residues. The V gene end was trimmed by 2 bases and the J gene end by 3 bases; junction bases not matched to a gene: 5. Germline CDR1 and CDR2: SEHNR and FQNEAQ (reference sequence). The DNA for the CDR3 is TGTGCCAGCAGCTTACTAGCGGGCCCTAAAGAGACCCAGTACTTC. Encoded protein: CASSLLAGPKETQYF.

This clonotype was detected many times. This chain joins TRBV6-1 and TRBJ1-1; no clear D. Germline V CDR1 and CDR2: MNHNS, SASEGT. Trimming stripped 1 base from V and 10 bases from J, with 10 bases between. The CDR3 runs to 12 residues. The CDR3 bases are TGTGCCAGCAGTGAAGGGGAGGGAGTAGCTTTCTTT. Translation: CASSEGEGVAFF.

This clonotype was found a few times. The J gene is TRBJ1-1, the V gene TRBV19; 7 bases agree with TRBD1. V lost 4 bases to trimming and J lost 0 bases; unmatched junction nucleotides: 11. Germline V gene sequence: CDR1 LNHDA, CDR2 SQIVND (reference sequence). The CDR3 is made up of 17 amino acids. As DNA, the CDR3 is TGTGCCAGTAGTAACTGGGGTCAGGGGGGAGTGAACACTGAAGCTTTCTTT. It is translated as CASSNWGQGGVNTEAFF. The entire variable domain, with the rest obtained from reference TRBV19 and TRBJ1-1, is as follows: DGGITQSPKYLFRKEGQNVTLSCEQNLNHDAMYWYRQDPGQGLRLIYYSQIVNDFQKGDIAEGYSVSREKKESFPLTVTSAQKNPTAFYLCASSNWGQGGVNTEAFFGQGTRLTVV.

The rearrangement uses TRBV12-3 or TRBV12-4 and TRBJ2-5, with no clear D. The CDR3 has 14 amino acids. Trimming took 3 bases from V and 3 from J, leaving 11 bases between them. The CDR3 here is CASSFSQLKETQYF. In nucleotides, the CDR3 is TGTGCCAGCAGTTTCTCCCAGTTAAAAGAGACCCAGTACTTC.

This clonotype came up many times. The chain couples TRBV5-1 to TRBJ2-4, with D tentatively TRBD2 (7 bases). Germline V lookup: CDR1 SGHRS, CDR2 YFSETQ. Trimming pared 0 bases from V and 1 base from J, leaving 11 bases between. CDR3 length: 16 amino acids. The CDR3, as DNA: TGCGCCAGCAGCTTGGATGCGGGGGCGGCCAAAAACATTCAGTACTTC. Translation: CASSLDAGAAKNIQYF. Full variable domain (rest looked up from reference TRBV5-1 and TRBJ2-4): KAGVTQTPRYLIKTRGQQVTLSCSPISGHRSVSWYQQTPGQGLQFLFEYFSETQRNKGNFPGRFSGRQFSNSRSEMNVSTLELGDSALYLCASSLDAGAAKNIQYFGAGTRLSVL.

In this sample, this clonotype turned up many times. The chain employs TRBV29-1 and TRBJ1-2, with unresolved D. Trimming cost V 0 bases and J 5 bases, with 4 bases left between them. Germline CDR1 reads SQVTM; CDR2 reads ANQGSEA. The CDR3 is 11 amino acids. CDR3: CSVEEGYGYTF. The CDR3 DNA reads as TGCAGCGTTGAAGAGGGGTATGGCTACACCTTC.

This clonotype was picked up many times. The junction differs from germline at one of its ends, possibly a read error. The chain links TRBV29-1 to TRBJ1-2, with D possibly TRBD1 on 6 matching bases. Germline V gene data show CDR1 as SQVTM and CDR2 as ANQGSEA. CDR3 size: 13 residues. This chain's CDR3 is CSVEDWGRTVYAF. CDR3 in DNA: TGCAGCGTTGAAGATTGGGGTAGGACAGTCTACGCCTTC. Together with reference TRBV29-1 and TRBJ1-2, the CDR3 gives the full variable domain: SAVISQKPSRDICQRGTSLTIQCQVDSQVTMMFWYRQQPGQSLTLIATANQGSEATYESGFVIDKFPISRPNLTFSTLTVSNMSPEDSSIYLCSVEDWGRTVYAFGSGTRLTVV.

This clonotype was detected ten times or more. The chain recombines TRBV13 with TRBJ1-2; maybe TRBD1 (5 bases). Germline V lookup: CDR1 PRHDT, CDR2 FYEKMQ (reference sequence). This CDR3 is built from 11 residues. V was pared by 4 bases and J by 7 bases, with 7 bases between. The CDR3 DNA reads TGTGCCAGCAGCTCAGGGTCTGGCTACACCTTC. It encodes CASSSGSGYTF. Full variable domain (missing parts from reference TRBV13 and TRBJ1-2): AAGVIQSPRHLIKEKRETATLKCYPIPRHDTVYWYQQGPGQDPQFLISFYEKMQSDKGSIPDRFSAQQFSDYHSELNMSSLELGDSALYFCASSSGSGYTFGSGTRLTVV.

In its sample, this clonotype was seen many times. The CDR3 DNA sequence: TGTGCCAGCAGTTTTACGGGCAGGAACTATGGCTACACCTTC. Translated: CASSFTGRNYGYTF. J is TRBJ1-2 and V is TRBV27; no firm D call. Germline CDR1 and CDR2: MNHEY and SMNVEV (reference sequence). V lost 3 bases and J 2 bases, leaving 10 bases between the germline ends. The CDR3 covers 14 residues.

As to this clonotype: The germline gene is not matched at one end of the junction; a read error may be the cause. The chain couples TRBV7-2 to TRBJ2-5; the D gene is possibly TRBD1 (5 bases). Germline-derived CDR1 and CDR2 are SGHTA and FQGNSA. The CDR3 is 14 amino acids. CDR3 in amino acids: CASSHGQGAEIQYF. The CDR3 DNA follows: TGTGCCAGCAGCCATGGGCAGGGTGCGGAGATCCAGTACTTC.

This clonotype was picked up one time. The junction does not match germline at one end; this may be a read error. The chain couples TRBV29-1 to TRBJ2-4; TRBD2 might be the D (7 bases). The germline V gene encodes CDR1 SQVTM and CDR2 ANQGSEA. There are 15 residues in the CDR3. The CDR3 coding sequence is TGCAGCGCCGAGGGGGGGGCGTTAGCCAAAAACATTAAGTACTTC. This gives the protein CSAEGGALAKNIKYF. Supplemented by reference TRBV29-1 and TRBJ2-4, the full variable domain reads SAVISQKPSRDICQRGTSLTIQCQVDSQVTMMFWYRQQPGQSLTLIATANQGSEATYESGFVIDKFPISRPNLTFSTLTVSNMSPEDSSIYLCSAEGGALAKNIKYFGAGTRLSVL.

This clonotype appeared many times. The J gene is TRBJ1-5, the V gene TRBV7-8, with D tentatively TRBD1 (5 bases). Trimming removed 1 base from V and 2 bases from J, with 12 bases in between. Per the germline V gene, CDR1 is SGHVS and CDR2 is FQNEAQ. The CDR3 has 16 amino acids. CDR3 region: CASSLVPGGGNQPQHF. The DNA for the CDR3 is TGTGCCAGCAGCTTAGTACCAGGAGGGGGCAATCAGCCCCAGCATTTT.

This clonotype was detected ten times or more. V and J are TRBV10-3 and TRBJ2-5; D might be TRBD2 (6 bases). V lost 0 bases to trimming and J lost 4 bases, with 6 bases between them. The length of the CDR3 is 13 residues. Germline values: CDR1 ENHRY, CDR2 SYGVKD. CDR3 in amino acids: CAISESGGETQYF. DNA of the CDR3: TGTGCCATCAGTGAGTCGGGGGGAGAGACCCAGTACTTC.

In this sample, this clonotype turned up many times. The CDR3 loop reads CASTKTGSYEQYF. CDR3 coding DNA: TGTGCCAGCACCAAGACAGGCTCCTACGAGCAGTACTTC. The genes are TRBV6-2 or TRBV6-3 and TRBJ2-7; D might be TRBD1 (6 bases). V was cut by 7 bases and J by 0 bases, with 10 bases left in between. This CDR3 has 13 residues. CDR1 and CDR2 (germline): MNHEY, SVGEGT.

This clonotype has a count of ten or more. The CDR3 spells CASSKTWVDEQYF. The DNA for the CDR3 is TGTGCCAGCAGCAAGACATGGGTGGACGAGCAGTACTTC. The chain couples TRBV13 to TRBJ2-7, with D hard to call. This CDR3 spans 13 amino acids. Germline loops: CDR1 PRHDT, CDR2 FYEKMQ (reference sequence). The V end was cut by 5 bases, the J end by 5 bases, with 13 bases between.

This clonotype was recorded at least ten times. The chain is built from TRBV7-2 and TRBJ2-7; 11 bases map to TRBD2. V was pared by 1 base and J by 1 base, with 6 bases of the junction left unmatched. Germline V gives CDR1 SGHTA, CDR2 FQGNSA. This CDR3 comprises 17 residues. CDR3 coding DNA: TGTGCCAGCAGCTTAGGGCCTAGCGGGGGGCCTTCCTACGAGCAGTACTTC. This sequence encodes CASSLGPSGGPSYEQYF. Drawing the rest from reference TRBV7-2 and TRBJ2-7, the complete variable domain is GAGVSQSPSNKVTEKGKDVELRCDPISGHTALYWYRQSLGQGLEFLIYFQGNSAPDKSGLPSDRFSAERTGGSVSTLTIQRTQQEDSAVYLCASSLGPSGGPSYEQYFGPGTRLTVT.

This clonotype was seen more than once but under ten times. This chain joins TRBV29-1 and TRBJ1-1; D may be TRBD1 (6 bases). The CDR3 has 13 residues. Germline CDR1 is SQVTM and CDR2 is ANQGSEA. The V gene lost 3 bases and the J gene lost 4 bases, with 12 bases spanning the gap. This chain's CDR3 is CSVDNRVSTEAFF. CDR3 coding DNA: TGCAGCGTTGATAACAGGGTGAGCACTGAAGCTTTCTTT.

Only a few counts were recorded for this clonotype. The CDR3 region is CASSLRDFEQYF. CDR3 in DNA: TGTGCCAGCAGTTTGAGGGACTTCGAGCAGTACTTC. The rearrangement joins TRBV28 to TRBJ2-7, with a weak D call TRBD2 (6 bases). Germline V gene sequence: CDR1 MDHEN, CDR2 SYDVKM. The CDR3 length is 12 residues. The V end lost 3 bases, the J end lost 6 bases, and 9 bases lay between the germline ends.